The rows below give T cell receptor beta chains drawn from one sample of a study of blood T cell repertoires in COVID-19. TCRdb's table, derived via immunoSEQ multiplex PCR, lists solely in-frame clones and lacks some. The data hold tens of thousands of clones, with 86% observed a single time. The sample consisted of peripheral blood. The receptors here all came from a human donor in a cohort sampled during active COVID-19. Both conserved end residues are part of each CDR3. A D gene is named only where the DNA matches it firmly. Size values are once, few and many counts, or a class for expanded clones, and some rows have none.

cdr3_aa,cdr3_nt,j_call,v_call,clone_size,d_call
CASIFGGETGELFF,TGTGCCAGCATATTTGGGGGGGAAACCGGGGAGCTGTTTTTT,TRBJ2-2,TRBV28,NA,TRBD2
CASSVAAAGAYEQYF,TGTGCCAGCAGCGTAGCGGCAGCGGGAGCCTACGAGCAGTACTTC,TRBJ2-7,TRBV9,NA,TRBD2
CASSRSGIRIEQYF,TGTGCCAGCAGCAGGAGCGGGATTCGAATCGAGCAGTACTTC,TRBJ2-7,TRBV7-9,few,TRBD2
CASSPPITAGPWDEQFF,TGTGCCAGCTCACCACCTATAACAGCGGGACCCTGGGATGAGCAGTTCTTC,TRBJ2-1,TRBV18,once,TRBD2
CASSLAGGSTIVQFF,TGTGCCAGCAGCTTAGCGGGAGGCTCTACAATCGTGCAGTTCTTC,TRBJ2-1,TRBV7-9,NA,NA
CASGLELAEQYF,TGTGCCAGCGGACTAGAGCTCGCCGAGCAGTACTTC,TRBJ2-7,TRBV2,once,TRBD2
CASSSLGLQDGGYTF,TGTGCCAGCAGTTCCCTCGGACTGCAGGACGGGGGCTACACCTTC,TRBJ1-2,TRBV6-2/TRBV6-3,NA,NA
CASSLQGTGPDTQYF,TGTGCCAGCAGCTTACAGGGGACCGGGCCAGATACGCAGTATTTT,TRBJ2-3,TRBV7-9,NA,NA
CASSSGLAPYNEQFF,TGCGCCAGCAGCTCTGGACTAGCCCCCTACAATGAGCAGTTCTTC,TRBJ2-1,TRBV5-1,NA,TRBD2
CASIQGGRNFNYGYTF,TGTGCCAGTATACAAGGGGGACGGAACTTCAACTATGGCTACACCTTC,TRBJ1-2,TRBV19,NA,NA
CASSLVKGALAKNIQYF,TGTGCCAGCAGCCTAGTGAAGGGGGCGCTGGCCAAAAACATTCAGTACTTC,TRBJ2-4,TRBV7-2,NA,TRBD1
CASSSHTGQGVYEQYF,TGTGCCAGCAGCTCACACACTGGACAGGGGGTATACGAGCAGTACTTC,TRBJ2-7,TRBV5-5,once,TRBD1
CASSSPFRTDTQYF,TGTGCCAGCAGCTCCCCTTTTCGCACAGATACGCAGTATTTT,TRBJ2-3,TRBV7-9,NA,NA
CASSLDSFSSGANVLTF,TGTGCCAGCAGCTTGGACAGCTTCTCCTCTGGGGCCAACGTCCTGACTTTC,TRBJ2-6,TRBV9,NA,NA
CASSYDRKTIYGYTF,TGTGCCAGCAGTTATGACAGGAAAACGATCTATGGCTACACCTTC,TRBJ1-2,TRBV6-2/TRBV6-3,NA,NA
CASSQSNGRRGLAGGDEQFF,TGCGCCAGCAGTCAATCGAATGGTCGGAGGGGGCTAGCGGGAGGCGATGAGCAGTTCTTC,TRBJ2-1,TRBV23-1,NA,TRBD2
CASSPTTSGRREQFF,TGTGCCAGCAGCCCCACGACTAGCGGGAGGAGGGAGCAGTTCTTC,TRBJ2-1,TRBV6-5,NA,TRBD2
CASSLKGSSYEQYF,TGTGCCAGCAGTTTAAAGGGGTCTTCTTACGAGCAGTACTTC,TRBJ2-7,TRBV27,NA,NA